Presented here are 21 T cell receptor beta chains from one specimen sequenced in a study of blood T cell repertoires in COVID-19. Libraries were prepared by immunoSEQ multiplex PCR; TCRdb keeps only in-frame clonotypes and omits some of them. Of 200,000 to 250,000 clones in the sample, 82% were seen once. Source material: PBMCs or T cells enriched from blood (not recorded which). Receptors were obtained from a woman aged 55-69 years who had recovered from COVID-19.

The gene calls are TRBV4-1 and TRBJ2-1; 11 nucleotides match TRBD2. J lost 8 bases, V lost 0 bases, and 3 bases had no gene match. The V gene's germline CDR1 is MGHRA and CDR2 YSYEKL. The CDR3 consists of 15 residues. The CDR3 nucleotides are TGCGCCAGCAGCCAAGATAGCGGGGGGGTCGATGAGCAGTTCTTC. It yields the protein CASSQDSGGVDEQFF.

The chain has TRBV19 and TRBJ1-2; weak D call: TRBD1 (5 bases). The CDR3 runs to 15 residues. Germline V gene sequence: CDR1 LNHDA, CDR2 SQIVND (reference sequence). V was trimmed by 3 bases and J by 7 bases, leaving 18 bases between them. DNA for the CDR3: TGTGCCAGTAGTATTGGGGGTGCAGGGACTTCTGGCTACACCTTC. Protein sequence: CASSIGGAGTSGYTF. The full variable domain, with the rest looked up from reference TRBV19 and TRBJ1-2, is DGGITQSPKYLFRKEGQNVTLSCEQNLNHDAMYWYRQDPGQGLRLIYYSQIVNDFQKGDIAEGYSVSREKKESFPLTVTSAQKNPTAFYLCASSIGGAGTSGYTFGSGTRLTVV.

This clone was seen just once. This chain connects TRBV12-3 or TRBV12-4 to TRBJ2-7, with D uncertain. The CDR3 contains 13 residues. The ends were cut back, 6 bases at V and 2 bases at J, with 11 bases in the middle. The CDR3 region is CASSPRRTYEQYF. DNA for the CDR3: TGTGCCAGCAGCCCCCGTCGTACCTACGAGCAGTACTTC.

This rearrangement joins TRBV21-1 to TRBJ1-5; the D segment call TRBD1 is taken from the table without a DNA check. TRBV21-1 is given as a pseudogene. This CDR3 region has 15 residues. For the CDR3, the DNA is TGTGCCAGCAGCAAAGGTCAGGGTCGATGTCAGCCCCAGCATTTT. Translated, it gives CASSKGQGRCQPQHF.

The chain has TRBV9 and TRBJ2-1; TRBD2 aligns across 7 bases. The CDR3 is 14 residues long. Losses at the gene ends were 3 bases for V and 5 bases for J; bases not matched to a gene: 5. Germline V lookup: CDR1 SGDLS, CDR2 YYNGEE. Here the CDR3 DNA reads TGTGCCAGCAGCGCGGCCCTAGCGGACAATGAGCAGTTCTTC. Translated: CASSAALADNEQFF.

The rearrangement links TRBV29-1 to TRBJ2-3, with 12 bases matching TRBD2. Germline V gene lookup returns CDR1 SQVTM and CDR2 ANQGSEA. CDR3 size: 14 residues. V shed 7 bases and J 4 bases; nucleotides not matched to a gene: 6. The CDR3 loop reads CSGSGLAGADTQYF. The CDR3 region has the DNA TGCAGCGGATCGGGACTAGCGGGCGCAGATACGCAGTATTTT.

This chain connects TRBV3-1 (or the pseudogene TRBV3-2) to TRBJ1-3, with D uncertain. V lost 0 bases, J lost 0 bases, and 6 bases lay in between. The germline gives CDR1 LGHDT, CDR2 YNNKEL (reference sequence). The CDR3 extends over 15 amino acids. CDR3 sequence: CASSQETHSGNTIYF. The CDR3 DNA sequence: TGTGCCAGCAGCCAAGAGACACACTCTGGAAACACCATATATTTT.

The rearrangement uses TRBV10-3 and TRBJ1-1; D might be TRBD1 (6 bases). This CDR3 comprises 13 residues. Between the trimmed V and J ends, which lost 3 bases and 5 bases, there was a span of 10 bases. Germline V gene lookup returns CDR1 ENHRY and CDR2 SYGVKD. The chain's CDR3 is CAISDGGGTEAFF. CDR3 nucleotides: TGTGCCATCAGTGATGGGGGCGGGACTGAAGCTTTCTTT.

This chain links TRBV18 with TRBJ2-5, with a possible D match to TRBD1 (6 bases). Looked up from germline, CDR1 is KGHSH and CDR2 is LQKENI. The CDR3 is 13 amino acids. Trimming left V 7 bases short and J 1 base short, with 10 bases between. CDR3 sequence (DNA): TGTGCCAGCTTAGGACAGTCCCAAGAGACCCAGTACTTC. Translation gives CASLGQSQETQYF. Using reference TRBV18 and TRBJ2-5 for the parts outside the CDR3, the full variable domain is NAGVMQNPRHLVRRRGQEARLRCSPMKGHSHVYWYRQLPEEGLKFMVYLQKENIIDESGMPKERFSAEFPKEGPSILRIQQVVRGDSAAYFCASLGQSQETQYFGPGTRLLVL.

The chain combines TRBV11-1 with TRBJ2-7; perhaps TRBD2 as D (6 bases). Between the trimmed V and J ends, which lost 3 bases and 3 bases, there was a span of 6 bases. Germline CDR1 and CDR2: SGHAT and FQDESV (reference sequence). This CDR3 spans 12 amino acids. CDR3 protein: CASSFGGYEQYF. In DNA, the CDR3 is TGTGCCAGCAGCTTCGGGGGCTACGAGCAGTACTTC. Full variable domain (missing parts from reference TRBV11-1 and TRBJ2-7): EAEVAQSPRYKITEKSQAVAFWCDPISGHATLYWYRQILGQGPELLVQFQDESVVDDSQLPKDRFSAERLKGVDSTLKIQPAELGDSAMYLCASSFGGYEQYFGPGTRLTVT.

This clone was detected only a few times. This chain links TRBV20-1 with TRBJ2-4; TRBD2 might be the D (5 bases). The CDR3 loop spans 11 amino acids. V dropped 6 bases and J dropped 6 bases, with 9 bases sitting between them. Germline V gene sequence: CDR1 DFQATT, CDR2 SNEGSKA (reference sequence). CDR3 region: CSANLANIQYF. The DNA for the CDR3 is TGCAGTGCGAATCTAGCAAACATTCAGTACTTC.

The chain recombines TRBV7-2 with TRBJ1-1; TRBD1 matches at 9 bases. V trimming: 2 bases; J trimming: 5 bases; junction bases outside the gene matches: 9. CDR1 and CDR2 (germline): SGHTA, FQGNSA. The CDR3 consists of 16 residues. The CDR3 coding sequence is TGTGCCAGCAGCTTAACGGGACAGGGAGGGAGAACTGAAGCTTTCTTT. It translates to CASSLTGQGGRTEAFF. The variable domain in full, completed from reference TRBV7-2 and TRBJ1-1, reads GAGVSQSPSNKVTEKGKDVELRCDPISGHTALYWYRQSLGQGLEFLIYFQGNSAPDKSGLPSDRFSAERTGGSVSTLTIQRTQQEDSAVYLCASSLTGQGGRTEAFFGQGTRLTVV.

The genes are TRBV7-8 and TRBJ1-5; tentative D call: TRBD1 (5 bases). Trimming removed 8 bases at V and 2 bases at J, with 13 bases between. The CDR3 has 14 residues. Germline V gives CDR1 SGHVS, CDR2 FQNEAQ. This chain's CDR3 is CASGSGTGNQPQHF. CDR3 DNA: TGTGCCAGCGGATCCGGGACTGGCAATCAGCCCCAGCATTTT.

The V and J genes are TRBV5-1 and TRBJ2-5, with D maybe TRBD2 (5 bases). CDR3 length equals 16 residues. V was cut by 0 bases and J by 4 bases, with 16 bases left in between. In germline, CDR1 is SGHRS, CDR2 YFSETQ. The CDR3 nucleotides are TGCGCCAGCAGCTTGGGAGCGGCCCGAAGCGGAGAGACCCAGTACTTC. Encoded protein: CASSLGAARSGETQYF.

The V call is TRBV6-4, the J call TRBJ1-5, with D possibly TRBD1 on 5 matching bases. With 3 bases removed from V and 2 bases from J, the gap between germline ends came to 5 bases. The CDR3 runs 13 residues. Germline V CDR1 and CDR2: MRHNA, SNTAGT. CDR3 amino acids: CASSEQGNQPQHF. DNA for the CDR3: TGTGCCAGCAGTGAACAGGGCAATCAGCCCCAGCATTTT.

CDR3 in amino acids: CSVGPDRMSQPQHF. CDR3 sequence (DNA): TGCAGCGTTGGTCCCGACAGGATGAGTCAGCCCCAGCATTTT. The chain combines TRBV29-1 with TRBJ1-5; TRBD1 might be the D (6 bases). The CDR3 is 14 amino acids. V shed 4 bases and J shed 6 bases, with 16 bases lying between them. The V gene's germline CDR1 is SQVTM and CDR2 ANQGSEA.

V usage is TRBV19 and J usage is TRBJ2-1, with 9 positions matching TRBD2. The length of the CDR3 is 16 residues. The junction had 9 bases not matched to a gene; V was cut back by 5 bases and J by 4 bases. CDR1 and CDR2 (germline): LNHDA, SQIVND (reference sequence). The CDR3 sequence is CASSPRRSGGYNEQFF. The CDR3 DNA reads TGTGCCAGTAGTCCCCGACGTAGCGGGGGTTACAATGAGCAGTTCTTC. The variable domain in full, completed from reference TRBV19 and TRBJ2-1, reads DGGITQSPKYLFRKEGQNVTLSCEQNLNHDAMYWYRQDPGQGLRLIYYSQIVNDFQKGDIAEGYSVSREKKESFPLTVTSAQKNPTAFYLCASSPRRSGGYNEQFFGPGTRLTVL.

This clone appeared a single time. The CDR3 here is CASSQEKGYAEKLFF. CDR3 nucleotide sequence: TGTGCCAGCAGCCAAGAGAAGGGGTACGCTGAAAAACTGTTTTTT. V usage is TRBV14 and J usage is TRBJ1-4; possible D gene TRBD1, 5 bases. The CDR3 loop spans 15 amino acids. The germline V gene has CDR1 SGHDN and CDR2 FVKESK. Trimming cost V 0 bases and J 7 bases, with 12 bases left between them.

A remark on this clone: The sample contains more than one DNA sequence encoding this CDR3. The chain combines TRBV19 with TRBJ1-3; no reliable D call. Germline lookup yields CDR1 LNHDA and CDR2 SQIVND (reference sequence). The CDR3 covers 12 residues. The V gene lost 9 bases and the J gene lost 0 bases, with 6 bases spanning the gap. The DNA for the CDR3 is TGTGCCAGCAGAAGCTCTGGAAACACCATATATTTT. As protein: CASRSSGNTIYF.

The chain has TRBV11-3 and TRBJ2-1, with TRBD2 matching over 7 bases. CDR3 length equals 14 residues. V lost 2 bases to trimming and J lost 5 bases; unmatched junction nucleotides: 3. Per the germline V gene, CDR1 is SGHNT and CDR2 is YENEEA. The CDR3 loop is CASSLRRGNNEQFF. The CDR3 bases are TGTGCCAGCAGCTTACGGCGGGGGAACAATGAGCAGTTCTTC.

In its sample, this clone was seen a few times. This chain joins TRBV29-1 and TRBJ2-3; a possible D gene is TRBD1 (5 bases). Germline loops: CDR1 SQVTM, CDR2 ANQGSEA. V shed 7 bases and J shed 0 bases, with 11 bases lying between them. The CDR3 contains 13 residues. DNA for the CDR3: TGCAGCGCCCGACAGACTAGCACAGATACGCAGTATTTT. It yields the protein CSARQTSTDTQYF.